This T cell receptor beta chain was profiled in a study of beta chain features in type 1 diabetes. Study context: Healthy donors, compared against patients, showed similar age, gender and cell yields.

Germline V gives CDR1 MGHDK, CDR2 SYGVNS. V lost 0 bases and J lost 4, with 9 bases in between. The CDR3 is 14 amino acids. Findings of the study overall: A greater similarity of naive, central memory and Treg TCRB repertoires was seen among patients than among healthy donors. More deletions and fewer insertions at VDJ junctions were seen in type 1 diabetes patients.

Reverse transcription of all isolated RNA meant that expressed TCRB transcripts were sequenced. Profiled with immunoSEQ multiplex PCR; TCRdb holds only in-frame clones, not every one. The data show 200,000 to 300,000 clones, about 26% seen once. A few counts support this clone. Antigen unknown. Sorted CD4+ subsets: naive, central memory, regulatory, stem cell-like memory (CD45RO/CCR7/CD25/CD127/CD95/CD27 panel). The sample was central memory CD4+ T cells from blood. The sequence derives from a man aged 30 to 39 in good health. The V gene is TRBV25-1, the J gene TRBJ2-5, with D hard to call. The CDR3 loop reads CASSEYNPGETQYF. In DNA, the CDR3 is TGTGCCAGCAGTGAATACAACCCCGGAGAGACCCAGTACTTC.